The rows below give T cell receptor beta chains drawn from one sample of a study of T cell responses to AZD1222 COVID-19 vaccine. Only in-frame clones appear in the TCRdb table, and some are missing; sequencing was by immunoSEQ multiplex PCR. This sample yields just over 60,000 clones, of which 76% are seen a single time; roughly 13% belongs to the top ten. Here the sequenced sample was peripheral blood, taken on day 0 of AZD1222 vaccination. The source is an adult in good health. The CDR3 runs from the conserved cysteine through the conserved F or W. A D gene is named only where the DNA matches it firmly. The listing skips clone size in some rows; elsewhere it reads once, few, many or a size class.

CDR3 protein: CASSVVGDKGEQFF
CDR3 DNA: TGTGCCAGCAGCGTAGTGGGGGATAAAGGTGAGCAGTTCTTC
J gene: TRBJ2-1
V gene: TRBV9
clone size: NA
D gene: NA

CDR3 protein: CASRSNAGATNEKLFF
CDR3 DNA: TGTGCCAGTAGATCCAATGCAGGTGCAACTAATGAAAAACTGTTTTTT
J gene: TRBJ1-4
V gene: TRBV19
clone size: few
D gene: NA

CDR3 protein: CASSFLEETQYF
CDR3 DNA: TGTGCCAGCAGTTTCCTAGAAGAGACCCAGTACTTC
J gene: TRBJ2-5
V gene: TRBV12-3/TRBV12-4
clone size: NA
D gene: NA

CDR3 protein: CASSPLTGGFEKLFF
CDR3 DNA: TGTGCCAGCAGCCCTTTGACAGGGGGCTTTGAAAAACTGTTTTTT
J gene: TRBJ1-4
V gene: TRBV5-6
clone size: NA
D gene: TRBD1

CDR3 protein: CASRPGQGTGELFF
CDR3 DNA: TGTGCCAGCAGACCGGGACAGGGCACCGGGGAGCTGTTTTTT
J gene: TRBJ2-2
V gene: TRBV7-2
clone size: NA
D gene: TRBD1

CDR3 protein: CASSPPGLGQGASPLHF
CDR3 DNA: TGTGCCAGCTCACCCCCCGGGCTAGGACAGGGGGCTTCACCCCTCCACTTT
J gene: TRBJ1-6
V gene: TRBV18
clone size: NA
D gene: TRBD1

CDR3 protein: CASSVGAEVNTEAFF
CDR3 DNA: TGTGCCAGCAGCGTAGGGGCAGAAGTGAACACTGAAGCTTTCTTT
J gene: TRBJ1-1
V gene: TRBV9
clone size: NA
D gene: NA

CDR3 protein: CASSAVQGTQYF
CDR3 DNA: TGTGCCAGCAGTGCCGTCCAGGGGACCCAGTACTTC
J gene: TRBJ2-5
V gene: TRBV2
clone size: NA
D gene: NA

CDR3 protein: CASSFGDAGYGYTF
CDR3 DNA: TGTGCCAGCAGCTTTGGGGACGCGGGATATGGCTACACCTTC
J gene: TRBJ1-2
V gene: TRBV5-5
clone size: few
D gene: NA

CDR3 protein: CASSLGRGAYNEQFF
CDR3 DNA: TGTGCCAGCAGCCTCGGGCGGGGGGCCTACAATGAGCAGTTCTTC
J gene: TRBJ2-1
V gene: TRBV13
clone size: NA
D gene: TRBD2

CDR3 protein: CASSPAGAAQTYEQYF
CDR3 DNA: TGTGCCAGCTCACCCGCGGGTGCTGCACAAACCTACGAGCAGTACTTC
J gene: TRBJ2-7
V gene: TRBV18
clone size: NA
D gene: NA

CDR3 protein: CASSCPQETQYF
CDR3 DNA: TGTGCCAGCAGTTGCCCCCAGGAGACCCAGTACTTC
J gene: TRBJ2-5
V gene: TRBV6-9
clone size: NA
D gene: NA

CDR3 protein: CASSLDRRNTEAFF
CDR3 DNA: TGTGCCAGCAGCTTAGACAGGAGGAACACTGAAGCTTTCTTT
J gene: TRBJ1-1
V gene: TRBV7-8
clone size: NA
D gene: NA

CDR3 protein: CATSGPGGAFF
CDR3 DNA: TGTGCCACCAGTGGACCCGGGGGAGCTTTCTTT
J gene: TRBJ1-1
V gene: TRBV24-1
clone size: NA
D gene: NA

CDR3 protein: CASSQGQGALGNTIYF
CDR3 DNA: TGTGCCAGCAGCCAGGGACAGGGGGCGTTAGGAAACACCATATATTTT
J gene: TRBJ1-3
V gene: TRBV3-1/TRBV3-2
clone size: few
D gene: TRBD1

CDR3 protein: CASSQDLGGPRGDTQYF
CDR3 DNA: TGTGCCAGCAGCCAAGATTTGGGCGGGCCTCGGGGAGATACGCAGTATTTT
J gene: TRBJ2-3
V gene: TRBV4-2
clone size: NA
D gene: NA

CDR3 protein: CASSVSGGLQPQHF
CDR3 DNA: TGTGCCAGCAGCGTCTCGGGGGGGCTTCAGCCCCAGCATTTT
J gene: TRBJ1-5
V gene: TRBV7-2
clone size: NA
D gene: NA

CDR3 protein: CASSDLAASYEQYF
CDR3 DNA: TGTGCCAGCAGTGACCTAGCGGCCTCCTACGAGCAGTACTTC
J gene: TRBJ2-7
V gene: TRBV25-1
clone size: NA
D gene: TRBD2

CDR3 protein: CASSRQTHYNEQFF
CDR3 DNA: TGTGCCAGCAGCCGCCAAACACACTACAATGAGCAGTTCTTC
J gene: TRBJ2-1
V gene: TRBV14
clone size: NA
D gene: NA

CDR3 protein: CASTRTGGTGELFF
CDR3 DNA: TGTGCCAGCACCCGGACAGGGGGCACCGGGGAGCTGTTTTTT
J gene: TRBJ2-2
V gene: TRBV27
clone size: once
D gene: TRBD1

CDR3 protein: CASIASGQNYEQYF
CDR3 DNA: TGTGCCAGCATAGCCTCGGGACAGAACTACGAGCAGTACTTC
J gene: TRBJ2-7
V gene: TRBV28
clone size: NA
D gene: TRBD1

CDR3 protein: CASSLQGADTGELFF
CDR3 DNA: TGTGCCAGCAGCTTACAGGGGGCTGACACCGGGGAGCTGTTTTTT
J gene: TRBJ2-2
V gene: TRBV11-2
clone size: NA
D gene: TRBD1

CDR3 protein: CASSQEEGTIYGYTF
CDR3 DNA: TGTGCCAGCTCCCAAGAAGAGGGAACCATCTATGGCTACACCTTC
J gene: TRBJ1-2
V gene: TRBV18
clone size: NA
D gene: NA

CDR3 protein: CASSSTDTQYF
CDR3 DNA: TGTGCCAGCAGCAGCACAGATACGCAGTATTTT
J gene: TRBJ2-3
V gene: TRBV7-2
clone size: NA
D gene: NA

CDR3 protein: CASSPGGSSYNEQFF
CDR3 DNA: TGTGCCAGCAGTCCGGGGGGAAGCTCCTACAATGAGCAGTTCTTC
J gene: TRBJ2-1
V gene: TRBV7-7
clone size: NA
D gene: TRBD2

CDR3 protein: CASSPSGGPANEQFF
CDR3 DNA: TGTGCCAGCAGCCCTAGCGGGGGACCCGCCAATGAGCAGTTCTTC
J gene: TRBJ2-1
V gene: TRBV7-2
clone size: NA
D gene: TRBD2

CDR3 protein: CASWKRGPGYGYTF
CDR3 DNA: TGTGCCAGCTGGAAAAGGGGGCCGGGCTATGGCTACACCTTC
J gene: TRBJ1-2
V gene: TRBV28
clone size: NA
D gene: TRBD1

CDR3 protein: CASSFGAGGSEQYF
CDR3 DNA: TGTGCCAGCAGCTTCGGGGCAGGGGGATCCGAGCAGTACTTC
J gene: TRBJ2-7
V gene: TRBV7-9
clone size: NA
D gene: TRBD1

CDR3 protein: CASSVGQGQYNEQFF
CDR3 DNA: TGTGCCAGCAGCGTGGGCCAGGGGCAATACAATGAGCAGTTCTTC
J gene: TRBJ2-1
V gene: TRBV9
clone size: NA
D gene: NA

CDR3 protein: CASSYEGKGPPGYTF
CDR3 DNA: TGTGCCAGCAGTTACGAGGGTAAGGGCCCGCCTGGCTACACCTTC
J gene: TRBJ1-2
V gene: TRBV6-2/TRBV6-3
clone size: NA
D gene: NA

CDR3 protein: CASSYVLGGNSPLHF
CDR3 DNA: TGTGCCAGCAGCTACGTACTGGGGGGAAATTCACCCCTCCACTTT
J gene: TRBJ1-6
V gene: TRBV11-2
clone size: NA
D gene: NA

CDR3 protein: CASSPAGIYQELFF
CDR3 DNA: TGTGCTAGCAGCCCCGCCGGGATCTACCAGGAGCTGTTTTTT
J gene: TRBJ2-2
V gene: TRBV7-7
clone size: NA
D gene: NA

CDR3 protein: CASNRQGMSEKLFF
CDR3 DNA: TGTGCCAGCAACCGACAGGGCATGAGTGAAAAACTGTTTTTT
J gene: TRBJ1-4
V gene: TRBV5-6
clone size: NA
D gene: TRBD1

CDR3 protein: CASSQSRAGELFF
CDR3 DNA: TGCGCCAGCAGCCAATCCAGGGCCGGGGAGCTGTTTTTT
J gene: TRBJ2-2
V gene: TRBV4-3
clone size: NA
D gene: NA

CDR3 protein: CAIIREDVGGYTF
CDR3 DNA: TGTGCCATCATCCGGGAAGACGTCGGTGGCTACACCTTC
J gene: TRBJ1-2
V gene: TRBV10-3
clone size: NA
D gene: NA

CDR3 protein: CASSPRRGGNEQFF
CDR3 DNA: TGTGCCAGCAGCCCCCGGCGGGGGGGCAATGAGCAGTTCTTC
J gene: TRBJ2-1
V gene: TRBV7-9
clone size: NA
D gene: TRBD2

CDR3 protein: CASSRYNQPQHF
CDR3 DNA: TGTGCCAGCAGTCGATACAATCAGCCCCAGCATTTT
J gene: TRBJ1-5
V gene: TRBV6-2/TRBV6-3
clone size: NA
D gene: NA

CDR3 protein: CASSFGGSGNQPQHF
CDR3 DNA: TGTGCCAGCAGCTTCGGGGGGAGCGGCAATCAGCCCCAGCATTTT
J gene: TRBJ1-5
V gene: TRBV7-2
clone size: NA
D gene: NA

CDR3 protein: CASSPPGLYTGELFF
CDR3 DNA: TGTGCCAGCAGCCCCCCGGGACTCTACACCGGGGAGCTGTTTTTT
J gene: TRBJ2-2
V gene: TRBV14
clone size: few
D gene: NA

CDR3 protein: CASSQDEVTGRFTEAFF
CDR3 DNA: TGCGCCAGCAGCCAAGATGAGGTAACGGGCCGTTTCACTGAAGCTTTCTTT
J gene: TRBJ1-1
V gene: TRBV4-3
clone size: few
D gene: NA

CDR3 protein: CASSQVAGATDTQYF
CDR3 DNA: TGCGCCAGCAGCCAAGTAGCGGGGGCCACAGATACGCAGTATTTT
J gene: TRBJ2-3
V gene: TRBV4-1
clone size: NA
D gene: TRBD2

CDR3 protein: CASSFSTVQSSGNTIYF
CDR3 DNA: TGTGCCAGCAGCTTTTCGACAGTTCAGAGCTCTGGAAACACCATATATTTT
J gene: TRBJ1-3
V gene: TRBV7-2
clone size: few
D gene: NA

CDR3 protein: CASSSSENYGYTF
CDR3 DNA: TGTGCCAGCAGTTCCTCGGAGAACTATGGCTACACCTTC
J gene: TRBJ1-2
V gene: TRBV7-9
clone size: NA
D gene: NA

CDR3 protein: CASSQAYRGMGQPQHF
CDR3 DNA: TGCGCCAGCAGCCAGGCTTATAGGGGAATGGGTCAGCCCCAGCATTTT
J gene: TRBJ1-5
V gene: TRBV4-3
clone size: NA
D gene: NA

CDR3 protein: CASSYRDRGPSDEKLFF
CDR3 DNA: TGTGCCAGCAGTTACCGGGACAGGGGGCCGTCGGATGAAAAACTGTTTTTT
J gene: TRBJ1-4
V gene: TRBV6-2/TRBV6-3
clone size: NA
D gene: TRBD1

CDR3 protein: CASSLEAAGGMQFF
CDR3 DNA: TGTGCCAGCAGCTTAGAAGCAGCGGGGGGGATGCAGTTCTTC
J gene: TRBJ2-1
V gene: TRBV11-3
clone size: NA
D gene: TRBD2

CDR3 protein: CASISAALHTQYF
CDR3 DNA: TGTGCCAGCATTAGCGCGGCTTTACATACGCAGTATTTT
J gene: TRBJ2-3
V gene: TRBV27
clone size: NA
D gene: NA

CDR3 protein: CASSYSIGLAVSQETQYF
CDR3 DNA: TGTGCCAGCAGTTACTCCATCGGACTAGCTGTTTCACAAGAGACCCAGTACTTC
J gene: TRBJ2-5
V gene: TRBV6-2/TRBV6-3
clone size: NA
D gene: TRBD2

CDR3 protein: CASREERHEKQYF
CDR3 DNA: TGCGCCAGCAGAGAAGAACGGCATGAAAAGCAGTACTTC
J gene: TRBJ2-7
V gene: TRBV23-1
clone size: NA
D gene: NA

CDR3 protein: CASSSNQGGYGYTF
CDR3 DNA: TGCGCCAGCAGTTCAAACCAGGGGGGATATGGCTACACCTTC
J gene: TRBJ1-2
V gene: TRBV4-3
clone size: NA
D gene: TRBD1

CDR3 protein: CASRSEAYEQYF
CDR3 DNA: TGTGCCAGTAGGTCAGAGGCGTACGAGCAGTACTTC
J gene: TRBJ2-7
V gene: TRBV19
clone size: NA
D gene: NA